This record covers a single T cell receptor beta chain. These data come from a study of blood T cell repertoires in COVID-19. The overall study: T cells, B-cell-depleted T cells, or PBMCs supplied cDNA or gDNA.

There are 12 residues in the CDR3. The ends were cut back, 8 bases at V and 3 bases at J, with 10 bases in the middle. Germline V gives CDR1 MNHEY, CDR2 SVGAGI. TCRdb keeps only in-frame clones here, not all; method: immunoSEQ multiplex PCR. Here the sample spans about 320,000 clones, more than 80% being singletons. The chain combines TRBV6-5 with TRBJ1-1; the D is unclear. The sequencing sample was made of peripheral blood. The TCR sequence derives from a young man who had recovered from COVID-19. CDR3 protein: CASVDTYTEAFF. CDR3 in DNA: TGTGCCAGCGTCGACACTTACACTGAAGCTTTCTTT.